Below, 14 T cell receptor beta chains from the same sample are listed, as sequenced in a study of low-dose radiotherapy and immunotherapy resistance in tumors. First-strand cDNA used TRAV- and TRBV-specific primers, covering alpha and beta chains. Amplification of TCRs used a constant-region primer and V-primer adapter for roughly 20 PCR cycles. One entry per CDR3 protein results from TCRdb running MiXCR on the reads. The sample holds around 13,000 distinct CDR3 sequences, more than 60% seen once. These receptors were taken from a human donor with advanced metastatic prostate, ovarian, gallbladder or colorectal cancer (not recorded which). This table probably holds off-target reads from a library built for another chain.

This clonotype was detected a few times. V is TRBV5-6 and J is TRBJ2-5, with TRBD1 as a possible D gene (5 bases). V gave up 0 bases and J gave up 5 bases, with 17 bases separating them. The CDR3 has 16 residues. CDR1 SGHDT and CDR2 YYEEEE come from the germline V gene. The CDR3: CASSLAGGQGMETQYF. CDR3 in DNA: TGTGCCAGCAGCTTGGCCGGTGGCCAGGGTATGGAGACCCAGTACTTC.

The V and J genes are TRBV11-2 and TRBJ1-5; 7 bases match TRBD1. CDR3 length: 15 amino acids. The V segment lost 0 bases and the J segment 6 bases; nucleotides outside the gene matches: 5. Germline loops: CDR1 SGHAT, CDR2 FQNNGV. Here the CDR3 reads CASSLDLGGGQPQHF. CDR3 coding DNA: TGTGCCAGCAGCTTAGATCTAGGGGGCGGTCAGCCCCAGCATTTT.

This rearrangement joins TRBV29-1 to TRBJ2-3; D is perhaps TRBD2 (7 bases). Germline V lookup: CDR1 SQVTM, CDR2 ANQGSEA. Trimming cost V 7 bases and J 4 bases, with 15 bases left between them. The CDR3 sequence is 13 residues long. CDR3 sequence: CSDNAGASDTQYF. The CDR3 DNA is TGCAGCGATAACGCGGGGGCGTCAGATACGCAGTATTTT.

This rearrangement joins TRBV7-9 to TRBJ2-2, with D tentatively TRBD2 (6 bases). The CDR3 contains 17 residues. The V and J ends lost 4 bases and 0 bases respectively, with 15 bases between them. Germline assignment: CDR1 SEHNR and CDR2 FQNEAQ (reference sequence). The CDR3 region is CASSSNSGNANTGELFF. CDR3 DNA: TGTGCCAGCAGCTCAAATAGCGGAAATGCGAACACCGGGGAGCTGTTTTTT.

This clonotype was recorded once. The genes are TRBV2 and TRBJ1-1; D not certain. V lost 2 bases and J 2 bases, leaving 6 bases between the germline ends. Looked up from germline, CDR1 is SNHLY and CDR2 is FYNNEI. This CDR3 has 13 amino acids. As DNA, the CDR3 is TGTGCCAGCAGTGAATGGGGTAACACTGAAGCTTTCTTT. Its translation is CASSEWGNTEAFF.

This chain uses TRBV11-1 with TRBJ2-3; 7 positions agree with TRBD1. The CDR3 has 15 residues. Losses at the gene ends were 5 bases for V and 4 bases for J; bases not matched to a gene: 9. Germline CDR1 is SGHAT and CDR2 is FQDESV (reference sequence). This chain's CDR3 is CASSRTGVLADTQYF. CDR3 DNA sequence: TGTGCCAGCAGCAGAACAGGGGTGTTGGCAGATACGCAGTATTTT.

This sequence joins TRBV11-1 and TRBJ1-1; D unclear. The V gene's germline CDR1 is SGHAT and CDR2 FQDESV (reference sequence). The CDR3 length is 13 residues. V was cut by 4 bases and J by 7 bases, with 13 bases left in between. CDR3 coding DNA: TGTGCCAGCAGCTCTTACCCCATGAGTGAAGCTTTCTTT. This sequence encodes CASSSYPMSEAFF. The complete variable domain, with remaining parts taken from reference TRBV11-1 and TRBJ1-1, reads EAEVAQSPRYKITEKSQAVAFWCDPISGHATLYWYRQILGQGPELLVQFQDESVVDDSQLPKDRFSAERLKGVDSTLKIQPAELGDSAMYLCASSSYPMSEAFFGQGTRLTVV.

The chain joins TRBV7-9 to TRBJ1-2, with a tentative D call TRBD1 (5 bases). CDR3 length: 16 residues. Germline lookup yields CDR1 SEHNR and CDR2 FQNEAQ (reference sequence). Trimming shortened V by 3 bases and J by 5 bases, and 19 bases separated the two germline ends. The CDR3, as DNA: TGTGCCAGCAGCTTTAATATTATCACAGGAGATTATGGCTACACCTTC. It translates to CASSFNIITGDYGYTF.

This clonotype was seen more than once but under ten times. This rearrangement joins TRBV5-1 to TRBJ2-7; no firm D call. V lost 3 bases to trimming and J lost 2 bases, with 12 bases between them. Looked up from germline, CDR1 is SGHRS and CDR2 is YFSETQ. This CDR3 comprises 14 residues. The CDR3 protein is CASSWADGPYEQYF. The DNA of the CDR3 is TGCGCCAGCAGCTGGGCGGACGGACCCTACGAGCAGTACTTC.

This rearrangement joins TRBV14 to TRBJ2-7, with D unclear. The V gene lost 2 bases and the J gene lost 2 bases, with 16 bases spanning the gap. The CDR3 runs to 16 residues. Germline V CDR1 and CDR2: SGHDN, FVKESK. Written as DNA, the CDR3 is TGTGCCAGCAGCCAATATCACAGCCCGCGCACCTACGAGCAGTACTTC. Protein sequence: CASSQYHSPRTYEQYF.

This chain connects TRBV19 to TRBJ2-1, with a tentative D call TRBD2 (6 bases). Per germline, CDR1 LNHDA and CDR2 SQIVND (reference sequence). The germline V and J ends were trimmed by 6 bases and 8 bases, with 20 bases remaining between them. CDR3 length: 15 residues. The CDR3 bases are TGTGCCAGTAGAAGTGGACCACGGTGGGGGGATGAGCAGTTCTTC. This codes for CASRSGPRWGDEQFF.

This sequence joins TRBV15 and TRBJ2-3; D is ambiguous. CDR3 length equals 14 residues. Germline-derived CDR1 and CDR2 are LNHNV and YYDKDF (reference sequence). Trimming took 1 base from V and 0 from J, leaving 5 bases between them. The CDR3 loop reads CATSRVPSTDTQYF. In nucleotides, the CDR3 is TGTGCCACCAGCAGAGTACCCAGCACAGATACGCAGTATTTT.

The chain combines TRBV6-8 with TRBJ1-4, with D perhaps matching TRBD1 (5 bases). Germline V gives CDR1 MNHGY, CDR2 SAAAGT. Deletions cut 0 bases from V and 16 bases from J, with 15 bases between. There are 13 residues in the CDR3. The CDR3 here is CASSYSTVSSPFF. In DNA, the CDR3 is TGTGCCAGCAGTTACTCGACAGTCTCATCCCCGTTTTTT.

The chain has TRBV5-1 and TRBJ2-2, with 9 bases lining up with TRBD1. CDR1 is SGHRS, CDR2 YFSETQ, per germline. The CDR3 length is 16 residues. J was trimmed by 4 bases and V by 0 bases; bases with no gene match: 4. CDR3 bases: TGCGCCAGCAGCTTGGATCCGGACAGGGGCACCGGGGAGCTGTTTTTT. This encodes CASSLDPDRGTGELFF.